These 31 T cell receptor beta chains were sequenced from one sample in a study of T cell repertoires in ileal Crohn's disease. Using immunoSEQ multiplex PCR, the repertoire was profiled, and TCRdb retains in-frame clones only, with some absent. The sample consists of roughly 4,000 clones, around 78% of them appearing once. The specimen sequenced was ileal tissue. The receptor set was obtained from an adult with Crohn's disease.

This clone was detected only once. The chain employs TRBV19 and TRBJ1-1, with TRBD1 matching 9 bases. This CDR3 is built from 18 residues. Germline-derived CDR1 and CDR2 are LNHDA and SQIVND (reference sequence). V shed 4 bases, J shed 1 base, and the junction held 13 bases outside the gene matches. DNA of the CDR3: TGTGCCAGTAGTACGATCCACAGGGGGCGGATAGAGAACACTGAAGCTTTCTTT. Protein: CASSTIHRGRIENTEAFF.

This sequence joins TRBV19 and TRBJ2-7, with a tentative D call TRBD1 (5 bases). Germline V lookup: CDR1 LNHDA, CDR2 SQIVND (reference sequence). Trimming stripped 4 bases from V and 4 bases from J, with 11 bases between. CDR3 length equals 13 residues. The DNA for the CDR3 is TGTGCCAGTAGTACAACAGGAGATTACGAGCAGTACTTC. Translated: CASSTTGDYEQYF.

The rearrangement joins TRBV19 to TRBJ1-2, with 9 bases fitting TRBD1. The germline CDR1 and CDR2 sequences are LNHDA and SQIVND (reference sequence). With V trimmed by 5 bases and J by 2 bases, 24 bases remained unmatched. This CDR3 comprises 21 residues. The CDR3 DNA reads as TGTGCCAGTAGTCCCCAAATCGACCTGGGGACAGGGTATAGAGTCAACTATGGCTACACCTTC. It translates to CASSPQIDLGTGYRVNYGYTF.

CDR3 nucleotides: TGTGCCAGCAGCTTGAGTACAGAACTCTACTATGGCTACACCTTC. Translated, it gives CASSLSTELYYGYTF. The chain carries TRBV7-2 and TRBJ1-2; D remains unclear. Looked up from germline, CDR1 is SGHTA and CDR2 is FQGNSA. The CDR3 runs 15 residues. V was pared by 3 bases and J by 3 bases, with 14 bases between.

This clone has a single count. This chain joins TRBV7-2 and TRBJ2-1, with 7 bases fitting TRBD2. This CDR3 has 16 amino acids. Germline V gene sequence: CDR1 SGHTA, CDR2 FQGNSA. Losses at the gene ends were 5 bases for V and 0 bases for J; bases not matched to a gene: 7. DNA of the CDR3: TGTGCCAGCAGCCCCACCGGGACTATCTCCTACAATGAGCAGTTCTTC. It codes for CASSPTGTISYNEQFF.

V usage is TRBV4-2 and J usage is TRBJ1-2; D call uncertain. Per the germline V gene, CDR1 is LGHNA and CDR2 is YNFKEQ. V lost 1 base to trimming and J lost 2 bases, with 8 bases between them. This CDR3 has 14 amino acids. The CDR3 protein is CASSQALLNYGYTF. In nucleotides, the CDR3 is TGTGCCAGCAGCCAAGCCCTTCTAAACTATGGCTACACCTTC.

The V gene is TRBV4-3, the J gene TRBJ2-7; D uncertain. Germline V lookup: CDR1 LGHNA, CDR2 YSLEER. Deletions cut 0 bases from V and 2 bases from J, with 8 bases between. CDR3 length: 14 amino acids. The CDR3 sequence: CASSQDETAYEQYF. The CDR3 nucleotides are TGCGCCAGCAGCCAAGATGAAACAGCCTACGAGCAGTACTTC.

The chain uses TRBV11-3 and TRBJ2-1, with a weak D call TRBD2 (5 bases). CDR1 is SGHNT and CDR2 is YENEEA in the germline V gene. The V and J ends lost 2 bases and 4 bases respectively, with 15 bases between them. The CDR3 has 16 residues. CDR3 amino acids: CASSLSGSNLYNEQFF. The CDR3 coding sequence is TGTGCCAGCAGCTTATCGGGATCGAACCTTTACAATGAGCAGTTCTTC. Using reference TRBV11-3 and TRBJ2-1 for the parts outside the CDR3, the full variable domain is EAGVVQSPRYKIIEKKQPVAFWCNPISGHNTLYWYLQNLGQGPELLIRYENEEAVDDSQLPKDRFSAERLKGVDSTLKIQPAELGDSAVYLCASSLSGSNLYNEQFFGPGTRLTVL.

Note on this clone: At one of its ends the junction is not consistent with the germline gene, which may arise from a read error. J is TRBJ2-5 and V is TRBV7-7; 7 bases match TRBD1. This CDR3 comprises 16 residues. CDR1 is SSHAT, CDR2 FNYEAQ, per germline (reference sequence). DNA of the CDR3: TGTGCTAGCAGCTTAGGGGGCCGTACCCAGGGGGAGACCCAGTACTTC. Residues: CASSLGGRTQGETQYF.

This clone was detected only a few times. This chain joins TRBV29-1 and TRBJ2-6; 7 bases are shared with TRBD2. There are 14 residues in the CDR3. In germline, CDR1 is SQVTM, CDR2 ANQGSEA. V dropped 6 bases and J dropped 3; count of bases not matched to a gene: 5. CDR3 loop: CSVTGTNGANVLTF. CDR3 DNA: TGCAGCGTGACCGGGACTAATGGGGCCAACGTCCTGACTTTC. The full variable domain, rest sourced from reference TRBV29-1 and TRBJ2-6, is SAVISQKPSRDICQRGTSLTIQCQVDSQVTMMFWYRQQPGQSLTLIATANQGSEATYESGFVIDKFPISRPNLTFSTLTVSNMSPEDSSIYLCSVTGTNGANVLTFGAGSRLTVL.

The chain uses TRBV4-2 and TRBJ1-2; 10 bases are shared with TRBD1. With V trimmed by 4 bases and J by 0 bases, 5 bases remained unmatched. Germline V CDR1 and CDR2: LGHNA, YNFKEQ. CDR3 length equals 16 residues. In DNA, the CDR3 is TGTGCCAGCAGCCTAGGGACAGGGGAGGCTAACTATGGCTACACCTTC. Residues: CASSLGTGEANYGYTF.

The chain employs TRBV28 and TRBJ1-5; D gene uncertain. Trimming cost V 6 bases and J 4 bases, with 10 bases left between them. In germline, CDR1 is MDHEN, CDR2 SYDVKM. The CDR3 loop spans 13 amino acids. CDR3 coding DNA: TGTGCCAGCAGCGACTCACCTAATCAGCCCCAGCATTTT. The encoded protein is CASSDSPNQPQHF.

The chain carries TRBV5-6 and TRBJ2-2, with 16 bases lining up with TRBD2. The trim removed 4 bases at V and 5 bases at J, leaving 5 bases unmatched. This CDR3 is built from 17 residues. Germline CDR1 and CDR2: SGHDT and YYEEEE. CDR3 sequence (DNA): TGTGCCAGCAGCGCGGGACTAGCGGGGGGGCGGACCGGGGAGCTGTTTTTT. It specifies CASSAGLAGGRTGELFF.

The rearrangement links TRBV5-4 to TRBJ2-5, with 8 bases aligning to TRBD1. The CDR3 totals 14 residues. Germline values: CDR1 SGHNT, CDR2 YYREEE (reference sequence). Losses at the gene ends were 2 bases for V and 5 bases for J; bases not matched to a gene: 5. This chain's CDR3 is CASSFDRGGETQYF. CDR3 DNA: TGTGCCAGCAGCTTTGACAGGGGCGGTGAGACCCAGTACTTC.

V usage is TRBV5-1 and J usage is TRBJ2-5; 13 bases fit TRBD2. The CDR3 consists of 15 residues. Germline CDR1 SGHRS, CDR2 YFSETQ. The V segment lost 4 bases and the J segment 6 bases; nucleotides outside the gene matches: 6. The CDR3 spells CASSPGTSGTKTQYF. DNA for the CDR3: TGCGCCAGCAGCCCCGGGACTAGCGGGACGAAGACCCAGTACTTC.

This chain links TRBV25-1 with TRBJ2-5, with D possibly matching TRBD2 (6 bases). Trimming removed 5 bases from V and 4 bases from J, with 17 bases in between. The germline V gene has CDR1 MGHDK and CDR2 SYGVNS. The CDR3 has 15 residues. In DNA, the CDR3 is TGTGCCAGCAGTAGATTGGGGGGAGTGGGAGAGACCCAGTACTTC. Encoded protein: CASSRLGGVGETQYF.

The DNA for the CDR3 is TGTGCCAGCAGTCCAACACTAGCGGGGGCATCAAATGAGCAGTTCTTC. It yields the protein CASSPTLAGASNEQFF. V and J are TRBV27 and TRBJ2-1; TRBD2 agrees at 11 bases. This CDR3 comprises 16 residues. Looked up from germline, CDR1 is MNHEY and CDR2 is SMNVEV (reference sequence). Germline trimming cut 5 bases from V and 7 bases from J; bases unmatched to any gene: 10.

This chain joins TRBV19 and TRBJ2-3; weak D call: TRBD1 (7 bases). This CDR3 spans 10 amino acids. V dropped 10 bases and J dropped 10 bases, with 12 bases sitting between them. Looked up from germline, CDR1 is LNHDA and CDR2 is SQIVND (reference sequence). CDR3 amino acids: CATQGGAQYF. The CDR3, as DNA: TGTGCCACCCAGGGGGGCGCGCAGTATTTT.

This chain joins TRBV15 and TRBJ1-5; D not certain. The CDR3 is made up of 18 amino acids. Germline values: CDR1 LNHNV, CDR2 YYDKDF (reference sequence). V was clipped by 0 bases and J by 6 bases, with 21 bases between them. The CDR3 is CATSRELAVDLGGQPQHF. In nucleotides, the CDR3 is TGTGCCACCAGCAGAGAACTAGCTGTGGACCTAGGCGGTCAGCCCCAGCATTTT.

This chain uses TRBV5-4 with TRBJ1-2; possible D gene TRBD1, 5 bases. CDR1 is SGHNT, CDR2 YYREEE, per germline (reference sequence). V was clipped by 0 bases and J by 1 base, with 13 bases between them. CDR3 length: 16 amino acids. The DNA for the CDR3 is TGTGCCAGCAGCTTGGGCGGGGGACGGATTAACTATGGCTACACCTTC. Its translation is CASSLGGGRINYGYTF.

The genes are TRBV28 and TRBJ1-5; D remains ambiguous. The CDR3 is 14 amino acids. V lost 6 bases, J lost 5 bases, and 14 bases lay in between. From germline, CDR1 is MDHEN and CDR2 SYDVKM. CDR3: CASSEQISHQPQHF. CDR3 bases: TGTGCCAGCAGCGAACAGATTTCTCATCAGCCCCAGCATTTT.

The chain employs TRBV6-6 and TRBJ2-5; D is perhaps TRBD1 (6 bases). In germline, CDR1 is MNHNY, CDR2 SVGAGI (reference sequence). This CDR3 contains 15 residues. Trimming shortened V by 3 bases and J by 3 bases, and 14 bases separated the two germline ends. CDR3: CASSYSNRAKETQYF. The DNA of the CDR3 is TGTGCCAGCAGTTATTCCAACAGGGCGAAAGAGACCCAGTACTTC.

The chain carries TRBV2 and TRBJ1-3, with a tentative D call TRBD1 (5 bases). V gave up 6 bases and J gave up 4 bases, with 16 bases separating them. The CDR3 spans 15 residues. The germline CDR1 and CDR2 sequences are SNHLY and FYNNEI. CDR3 amino acids: CASRGVGLSGNTIYF. As DNA, the CDR3 is TGTGCCAGCAGAGGGGTTGGGTTATCCGGAAACACCATATATTTT.

This clone was picked up a small number of times. This sequence joins TRBV7-9 and TRBJ1-1; 9 positions agree with TRBD1. CDR1 is SEHNR, CDR2 FQNEAQ, per germline (reference sequence). The V segment lost 0 bases and the J segment 0 bases; nucleotides outside the gene matches: 5. CDR3 length: 17 residues. In nucleotides, the CDR3 is TGTGCCAGCAGCTTAGCGAGTGGGGACAGGGTGAACACTGAAGCTTTCTTT. Translated: CASSLASGDRVNTEAFF. Complete variable domain (other parts from reference TRBV7-9 and TRBJ1-1): DTGVSQNPRHKITKRGQNVTFRCDPISEHNRLYWYRQTLGQGPEFLTYFQNEAQLEKSRLLSDRFSAERPKGSFSTLEIQRTEQGDSAMYLCASSLASGDRVNTEAFFGQGTRLTVV.

J is TRBJ1-1 and V is TRBV5-1, with 7 bases matching TRBD1. Germline CDR1 SGHRS, CDR2 YFSETQ. The length of the CDR3 is 17 residues. With 0 bases clipped from V and 0 bases from J, the junction kept 8 bases outside the gene matches. CDR3 region: CASSLGTGLGVNTEAFF. DNA of the CDR3: TGCGCCAGCAGCTTGGGGACAGGCCTTGGGGTGAACACTGAAGCTTTCTTT.

The rearrangement joins TRBV16 to TRBJ2-2; 9 positions agree with TRBD1. This CDR3 is 15 amino acids long. Unmatched junction bases numbered 2, after V lost 1 base and J lost 5 bases. Germline V gene data show CDR1 as KGHSY and CDR2 as FQNENV. CDR3 sequence: CASSQFGTGTGELFF. The CDR3 bases are TGTGCCAGCAGCCAATTCGGGACAGGGACCGGGGAGCTGTTTTTT.

The rearrangement uses TRBV7-2 and TRBJ2-3; TRBD2 is a possible D gene (6 bases). The CDR3 has 17 amino acids. CDR1 is SGHTA and CDR2 is FQGNSA in the germline V gene. V was trimmed by 2 bases and J by 3 bases, leaving 18 bases between them. DNA of the CDR3: TGTGCCAGCAGCTTAAACCCAGCGGGCGGGGTGACAGATACGCAGTATTTT. It codes for CASSLNPAGGVTDTQYF.

The chain combines TRBV2 with TRBJ2-5, with 8 bases fitting TRBD1. The CDR3 sequence is 13 residues long. The trim removed 8 bases at V and 1 base at J, leaving 3 bases unmatched. The germline gives CDR1 SNHLY, CDR2 FYNNEI. CDR3 in amino acids: CASRRGLQETQYF. CDR3 coding DNA: TGTGCCAGCCGCAGGGGGCTCCAAGAGACCCAGTACTTC.

The chain combines TRBV7-9 with TRBJ2-3; perhaps TRBD2 as D (6 bases). Germline V gives CDR1 SEHNR, CDR2 FQNEAQ (reference sequence). CDR3 length equals 15 residues. V lost 5 bases to trimming and J lost 4 bases, with 16 bases between them. CDR3 sequence: CASSLPWGDADTQYF. DNA for the CDR3: TGTGCCAGCAGCCTACCGTGGGGGGATGCAGATACGCAGTATTTT.

This chain joins TRBV7-2 and TRBJ1-5, with D possibly being TRBD1 (6 bases). V was pared by 2 bases and J by 4 bases, with 12 bases between. This CDR3 comprises 15 residues. From germline, CDR1 is SGHTA and CDR2 FQGNSA. The CDR3 nucleotides are TGTGCCAGCAGCTTAAGGGGGACGGGGAATCAGCCCCAGCATTTT. Protein sequence: CASSLRGTGNQPQHF. Based on the CDR3 plus reference TRBV7-2 and TRBJ1-5, the full variable domain is GAGVSQSPSNKVTEKGKDVELRCDPISGHTALYWYRQSLGQGLEFLIYFQGNSAPDKSGLPSDRFSAERTGGSVSTLTIQRTQQEDSAVYLCASSLRGTGNQPQHFGDGTRLSIL.

The chain employs TRBV2 and TRBJ2-3, with D possibly matching TRBD2 (5 bases). Germline V gene lookup returns CDR1 SNHLY and CDR2 FYNNEI. V lost 0 bases to trimming and J lost 1 base, with 8 bases between them. The CDR3 loop spans 15 amino acids. Here the CDR3 reads CASSEAGGRTDTQYF. Written as DNA, the CDR3 is TGTGCCAGCAGTGAAGCAGGCGGGCGCACAGATACGCAGTATTTT.